This record looks at one T cell receptor (beta chain) sequence and its context. Its antigen is still unknown. This CDR3 has 15 amino acids. Trimming at V came to 3 bases and at J to 3 bases, leaving 8 bases not matched to a gene. The germline CDR1 and CDR2 sequences are SGDLS and YYNGEE. This sample is part of a study of T cell repertoires in cytomegalovirus infection. For the study at large: Based on public TCR beta signatures, there were indications of CMV infection and of a matching HLA type.

Via MiXCR, TCRdb re-called the reads, giving one row per CDR3 protein. Of 250,000 to 300,000 distinct CDR3 sequences in the sample, roughly 25% are singletons; the top ten hold approximately 13%. Study outcomes and limitations: The ex vivo response was dominated by HLA-C-restricted CMV-specific TCR beta clonotypes. Cumulative frequency of public TCR beta families picked out carriers of CMV plus the relevant HLA.

The receptor's source is a human donor in good health (CMV status not recorded). Some clones in this sample may be carry-over from other donors' samples. This chain joins TRBV9 and TRBJ2-7; TRBD1 agrees at 8 bases. Sequenced material: PBMCs. The CDR3 region has the DNA TGTGCCAGCAGCGGCGGAGGACAGGGTAACTACGAGCAGTACTTC. This codes for CASSGGGQGNYEQYF.